Shown below are 25 T cell receptor beta chains from a single sample sequenced in a study of cytomegalovirus exposure and HLA in healthy donors. Primers included in the PCR were 60 Vbeta and 13 Jbeta primers. The assay was immunoSEQ multiplex PCR, and TCRdb's table has in-frame clones only and misses some. The table gives roughly 140,000 clones; the top ten clones make up around 0.96% of it. The sample consisted of PBMCs. The receptors shown here come from a male donor in good health and CMV-seronegative.

V is TRBV18 and J is TRBJ2-3; 14 bases agree with TRBD2. Germline-derived CDR1 and CDR2 are KGHSH and LQKENI. CDR3 size: 16 residues. Unmatched junction bases numbered 1, after V lost 0 bases and J lost 5 bases. The CDR3 region is CASSPPGLAGGDTQYF. For the CDR3, the DNA is TGTGCCAGCTCACCACCTGGACTAGCGGGAGGAGATACGCAGTATTTT.

The V call is TRBV29-1, the J call TRBJ2-1; 8 bases match TRBD2. J lost 3 bases, V lost 7 bases, and 11 bases had no gene match. Germline CDR1 SQVTM, CDR2 ANQGSEA. The CDR3 loop spans 15 amino acids. CDR3 protein: CSARRDGGDYNEQFF. DNA for the CDR3: TGCAGCGCAAGAAGGGACGGGGGGGACTACAATGAGCAGTTCTTC.

The rearrangement joins TRBV7-8 to TRBJ1-2; D gene unclear. Trimming cost V 5 bases and J 4 bases, with 20 bases left between them. The germline V gene encodes CDR1 SGHVS and CDR2 FQNEAQ. This CDR3 has 16 residues. The CDR3 spells CASSQVGRPSTYGYTF. The CDR3 region has the DNA TGTGCCAGCAGCCAAGTGGGCAGGCCCTCAACCTATGGCTACACCTTC.

The rearrangement links TRBV6-5 to TRBJ1-2; 11 nucleotides line up with TRBD1. Germline loops: CDR1 MNHEY, CDR2 SVGAGI. The CDR3 contains 15 residues. Losses at the gene ends were 0 bases for V and 6 bases for J; bases not matched to a gene: 3. The chain's CDR3 is CASSYSGQGADGYTF. CDR3 bases: TGTGCCAGCAGTTACTCCGGACAGGGGGCAGATGGCTACACCTTC.

In DNA form, the CDR3 reads TGTGCCAGCACCTTGACAGAGAGTGAAGCTTTCTTT. Translating gives CASTLTESEAFF. This chain connects TRBV6-1 to TRBJ1-1, with D possibly being TRBD1 (5 bases). The V and J ends lost 7 bases and 7 bases respectively, with 13 bases between them. In germline, CDR1 is MNHNS, CDR2 SASEGT. The CDR3 extends over 12 amino acids.

The chain is built from TRBV10-2 and TRBJ2-7; TRBD1 is a possible D gene (6 bases). V was pared by 7 bases and J by 3 bases, with 13 bases between. CDR1 and CDR2 from the germline V gene are WSHSY and SAAADI. The CDR3 has 13 residues. The CDR3 DNA reads as TGCGCCAGCACCAGGGGCCCAGACTACGAGCAGTACTTC. Protein product: CASTRGPDYEQYF.

The chain is built from TRBV5-1 and TRBJ1-2; D possibly corresponds to TRBD1 (5 bases). V gave up 0 bases and J gave up 3 bases, with 15 bases separating them. Germline loops: CDR1 SGHRS, CDR2 YFSETQ. This CDR3 spans 16 amino acids. The CDR3 DNA reads TGCGCCAGCAGCTTGGAAACTTCAGGGTTCCACTATGGCTACACCTTC. Protein: CASSLETSGFHYGYTF.

The chain uses TRBV28 and TRBJ1-5; 8 bases align to TRBD1. The germline V gene encodes CDR1 MDHEN and CDR2 SYDVKM. The CDR3 spans 16 residues. The V and J ends lost 5 bases and 4 bases, in that order; junction bases with no gene match: 10. As DNA, the CDR3 is TGTGCCAGCAGTCCCCGGACAGGGAGTAGGAATCAGCCCCAGCATTTT. It encodes CASSPRTGSRNQPQHF.

V usage is TRBV6-8 and J usage is TRBJ2-2; 8 positions agree with TRBD2. V lost 6 bases and J lost 5; bases outside the gene matches: 8. The CDR3 spans 15 residues. Germline CDR1 MNHGY, CDR2 SAAAGT. Here the CDR3 reads CASRLPGLVTGELFF. CDR3 coding DNA: TGTGCCAGCAGGCTACCGGGACTAGTTACCGGGGAGCTGTTTTTT.

The chain employs TRBV29-1 and TRBJ1-1; TRBD1 aligns across 8 bases. The trim removed 5 bases at V and 3 bases at J, leaving 8 bases unmatched. This CDR3 is built from 14 residues. Germline loops: CDR1 SQVTM, CDR2 ANQGSEA. CDR3: CSVPLRGPDTEAFF. The CDR3 DNA sequence: TGCAGCGTTCCCCTCAGGGGGCCAGACACTGAAGCTTTCTTT.

The chain couples TRBV30 to TRBJ1-6; 9 bases are shared with TRBD1. The germline gives CDR1 GTSNPN, CDR2 SVGIG (reference sequence). Germline trimming cut 5 bases from V and 9 bases from J; bases unmatched to any gene: 8. The CDR3 spans 14 residues. The CDR3 sequence is CAWSGQGMFSPLHF. As DNA, the CDR3 is TGTGCCTGGTCCGGACAGGGGATGTTTTCACCCCTCCACTTT.

The chain recombines TRBV29-1 with TRBJ1-2, with 7 bases matching TRBD1. Germline CDR1 SQVTM, CDR2 ANQGSEA. This CDR3 comprises 11 residues. After removal of 4 bases from V and 6 bases from J, the junction contained 2 bases not matched to a gene. The CDR3 protein is CSVGQGDGYTF. For the CDR3, the DNA is TGCAGCGTTGGACAGGGCGATGGCTACACCTTC.

The chain carries TRBV7-2 and TRBJ2-7; 7 nucleotides agree with TRBD1. Losses at the gene ends were 5 bases for V and 6 bases for J; bases not matched to a gene: 10. The CDR3 is made up of 14 amino acids. Germline V CDR1 and CDR2: SGHTA, FQGNSA. CDR3 sequence reads: CASSPGQPVREQYF. Here the CDR3 DNA reads TGTGCCAGCAGCCCGGGACAGCCAGTACGCGAGCAGTACTTC. The full variable domain, completed using reference TRBV7-2 and TRBJ2-7, is GAGVSQSPSNKVTEKGKDVELRCDPISGHTALYWYRQSLGQGLEFLIYFQGNSAPDKSGLPSDRFSAERTGGSVSTLTIQRTQQEDSAVYLCASSPGQPVREQYFGPGTRLTVT.

This chain joins TRBV14 and TRBJ1-3; D gene ambiguous. Trimming stripped 4 bases from V and 2 bases from J, with 9 bases between. Germline assignment: CDR1 SGHDN and CDR2 FVKESK. The CDR3 consists of 14 residues. The CDR3 sequence is CASSRGITGNTIYF. The CDR3 nucleotides read TGTGCCAGCAGCCGCGGCATCACTGGAAACACCATATATTTT.

The chain joins TRBV9 to TRBJ1-3; 7 bases fit TRBD1. This CDR3 spans 14 amino acids. Germline CDR1 reads SGDLS; CDR2 reads YYNGEE. The trim removed 3 bases at V and 4 bases at J, leaving 4 bases unmatched. CDR3 DNA sequence: TGTGCCAGCAGCGGACAGGGAATGGGAAACACCATATATTTT. Translation: CASSGQGMGNTIYF.

This chain uses TRBV9 with TRBJ2-5; a weak D match, TRBD2 (7 bases). Germline V gives CDR1 SGDLS, CDR2 YYNGEE. V lost 3 bases and J 2 bases, leaving 11 bases between the germline ends. The CDR3 contains 14 residues. CDR3 amino acids: CASSGGGRQETQYF. In DNA form, the CDR3 reads TGTGCCAGCAGCGGGGGGGGCAGGCAAGAGACCCAGTACTTC. The full variable domain, its missing parts supplied by reference TRBV9 and TRBJ2-5, is DSGVTQTPKHLITATGQRVTLRCSPRSGDLSVYWYQQSLDQGLQFLIQYYNGEERAKGNILERFSAQQFPDLHSELNLSSLELGDSALYFCASSGGGRQETQYFGPGTRLLVL.

This chain joins TRBV5-1 and TRBJ2-7; TRBD1 is a possible D gene (6 bases). Trimming cost V 0 bases and J 0 bases, with 13 bases left between them. CDR1 and CDR2 (germline): SGHRS, YFSETQ. The CDR3 extends over 16 amino acids. This chain's CDR3 is CASSLVTGMSSYEQYF. CDR3 bases: TGCGCCAGCAGCTTGGTGACAGGTATGAGCTCCTACGAGCAGTACTTC.

The chain joins TRBV28 to TRBJ1-2; the match to TRBD1 covers 7 bases. The length of the CDR3 is 15 residues. The germline gives CDR1 MDHEN, CDR2 SYDVKM. V was pared by 4 bases and J by 5 bases, with 10 bases of the junction left unmatched. The CDR3, as DNA: TGTGCCAGCAGTTCGACAGGGAAGGTGCCTTATGGCTACACCTTC. Translated, it gives CASSSTGKVPYGYTF.

The chain couples TRBV28 to TRBJ1-1; tentative D call: TRBD1 (5 bases). The CDR3 runs 14 residues. In germline, CDR1 is MDHEN, CDR2 SYDVKM. V gave up 6 bases and J gave up 4 bases, with 15 bases separating them. The CDR3 here is CASSQPGGTTEAFF. DNA for the CDR3: TGTGCCAGCAGCCAACCGGGGGGTACCACTGAAGCTTTCTTT.

V is TRBV7-6 and J is TRBJ1-2; D unclear. Between the trimmed V and J ends, which lost 5 bases and 3 bases, there was a span of 10 bases. CDR3 length equals 13 residues. Germline values: CDR1 SGHVS, CDR2 FNYEAQ. For the CDR3, the DNA is TGTGCCAGCAGCCCGAGGTCCGACTATGGCTACACCTTC. Translation gives CASSPRSDYGYTF.

This chain connects TRBV5-1 to TRBJ2-3, with 11 bases matching TRBD2. Germline V CDR1 and CDR2: SGHRS, YFSETQ. The CDR3 runs 17 residues. V lost 2 bases, J lost 0 bases, and 5 bases stayed unmatched. The CDR3 region has the DNA TGCGCCAGCAGCTTTAGCGGGAGGGCTACCAGCACAGATACGCAGTATTTT. Amino acids: CASSFSGRATSTDTQYF.

The rearrangement uses TRBV28 and TRBJ2-1, with 13 bases fitting TRBD2. Germline V gives CDR1 MDHEN, CDR2 SYDVKM. V was clipped by 3 bases and J by 4 bases; unmatched bases: 3. The CDR3 has 16 amino acids. This CDR3 reads CASSFELAGGYNEQFF. The DNA of the CDR3 is TGTGCCAGCAGTTTTGAACTAGCGGGGGGGTACAATGAGCAGTTCTTC.

The chain combines TRBV19 with TRBJ2-7, with 7 bases aligning to TRBD2. The CDR3 contains 15 residues. Germline loops: CDR1 LNHDA, CDR2 SQIVND (reference sequence). Germline trimming cut 5 bases from V and 0 bases from J; bases unmatched to any gene: 7. This chain's CDR3 is CASSVGLPRSYEQYF. The DNA for the CDR3 is TGTGCCAGTAGTGTGGGACTACCCCGCTCCTACGAGCAGTACTTC.

The chain employs TRBV7-2 and TRBJ2-6; TRBD1 matches 9 bases. The CDR3 loop spans 17 amino acids. Germline-derived CDR1 and CDR2 are SGHTA and FQGNSA. With V trimmed by 6 bases and J by 0 bases, 6 bases remained unmatched. CDR3 nucleotide sequence: TGTGCCAGCAGTTTGGGACAGGGAGGCTCTGGGGCCAACGTCCTGACTTTC. Residues: CASSLGQGGSGANVLTF. The full variable domain, completed using reference TRBV7-2 and TRBJ2-6, is GAGVSQSPSNKVTEKGKDVELRCDPISGHTALYWYRQSLGQGLEFLIYFQGNSAPDKSGLPSDRFSAERTGGSVSTLTIQRTQQEDSAVYLCASSLGQGGSGANVLTFGAGSRLTVL.

This chain connects TRBV29-1 to TRBJ1-4; perhaps TRBD1 as D (5 bases). The V end was cut by 5 bases, the J end by 8 bases, with 18 bases between. CDR3 size: 14 residues. Germline values: CDR1 SQVTM, CDR2 ANQGSEA. CDR3 nucleotide sequence: TGCAGCGTTCTAATCCCCGAAAGGGGAGAAAAACTGTTTTTT. Protein sequence: CSVLIPERGEKLFF.